The 20 T cell receptor beta chains reported below all come from one sample, sequenced in a study of blood T cell repertoires in COVID-19. Generated by immunoSEQ multiplex PCR, the TCRdb table keeps only in-frame clones and is missing some. The table shows 200,000 to 250,000 clones, with just over 90% occurring only once. Source material: peripheral blood. The receptors derive from a man aged 30 to 39 with acute or convalescent COVID-19.

The chain recombines TRBV19 with TRBJ2-3; TRBD1 agrees at 10 bases. V lost 7 bases, J lost 5 bases, and 3 bases stayed unmatched. Germline V gene sequence: CDR1 LNHDA, CDR2 SQIVND (reference sequence). The CDR3 is made up of 13 amino acids. CDR3 loop: CASTGTGEDTQYF. As DNA, the CDR3 is TGTGCCAGTACCGGGACAGGGGAAGATACGCAGTATTTT.

The chain links TRBV5-4 to TRBJ2-3, with 8 bases aligning to TRBD2. The CDR3 spans 14 residues. CDR1 and CDR2 from the germline V gene are SGHNT and YYREEE (reference sequence). The V gene end was trimmed by 2 bases and the J gene end by 4 bases; junction bases not matched to a gene: 3. Here the CDR3 DNA reads TGTGCCAGCAGCTTCGGGCGGGGGGCAGATACGCAGTATTTT. It specifies CASSFGRGADTQYF.

This rearrangement joins TRBV2 to TRBJ2-3; D not certain. Trimming removed 6 bases at V and 4 bases at J, with 14 bases between. Germline V gives CDR1 SNHLY, CDR2 FYNNEI. The CDR3 sequence is 14 residues long. CDR3 sequence reads: CASSIGRRPDTQYF. The CDR3 DNA is TGTGCCAGCAGCATTGGGCGCAGGCCAGATACGCAGTATTTT.

V is TRBV19 and J is TRBJ2-7, with 8 positions matching TRBD1. The V gene end was trimmed by 5 bases and the J gene end by 6 bases; junction bases not matched to a gene: 6. This CDR3 is built from 13 residues. In germline, CDR1 is LNHDA, CDR2 SQIVND (reference sequence). The CDR3 is CASSLGQALEQYF. The CDR3 DNA follows: TGTGCCAGTAGTCTGGGACAGGCCCTCGAGCAGTACTTC.

This chain links TRBV28 with TRBJ1-5; 7 nucleotides align to TRBD1. The germline V gene has CDR1 MDHEN and CDR2 SYDVKM. The CDR3 length is 12 residues. With 3 bases clipped from V and 9 bases from J, the junction kept 2 bases outside the gene matches. CDR3 in DNA: TGTGCCAGCAGTTTCAGGACAGGGCCCCAGCATTTT. It yields the protein CASSFRTGPQHF.

In its sample, this clone was seen once. The V and J genes are TRBV4-1 and TRBJ2-1, with D possibly matching TRBD1 (5 bases). Germline V gene lookup returns CDR1 MGHRA and CDR2 YSYEKL. V was cut by 1 base and J by 4 bases, with 14 bases left in between. The CDR3 consists of 16 residues. The CDR3 sequence: CASSQVGRATYNEQFF. In DNA form, the CDR3 reads TGCGCCAGCAGCCAAGTTGGCAGGGCGACTTACAATGAGCAGTTCTTC.

V gene TRBV7-9 combines with J gene TRBJ1-3, with a possible D match to TRBD1 (6 bases). Trimming shortened V by 2 bases and J by 4 bases, and 15 bases separated the two germline ends. Germline V gene lookup returns CDR1 SEHNR and CDR2 FQNEAQ (reference sequence). The CDR3 is made up of 16 amino acids. The CDR3 nucleotides read TGTGCCAGCAGCTTACGGTTACGGGGGGCCGGAAACACCATATATTTT. Translation gives CASSLRLRGAGNTIYF. The complete variable domain, with remaining parts taken from reference TRBV7-9 and TRBJ1-3, reads DTGVSQNPRHKITKRGQNVTFRCDPISEHNRLYWYRQTLGQGPEFLTYFQNEAQLEKSRLLSDRFSAERPKGSFSTLEIQRTEQGDSAMYLCASSLRLRGAGNTIYFGEGSWLTVV.

The chain carries TRBV21-1 and TRBJ1-5. TRBV21-1 is given as a pseudogene. The CDR3 extends over 17 amino acids. The CDR3 sequence is CASSKEAGGDVGQPQHF. CDR3 bases: TGTGCCAGCAGCAAAGAGGCGGGGGGTGATGTAGGACAGCCCCAGCATTTT.

The chain carries TRBV6-6 and TRBJ1-2; 7 bases line up with TRBD1. Germline-derived CDR1 and CDR2 are MNHNY and SVGAGI (reference sequence). V shed 2 bases and J 4 bases; nucleotides not matched to a gene: 4. The CDR3 runs 14 residues. CDR3: CASSYQQGSYGYTF. The CDR3 DNA sequence: TGTGCCAGCAGTTACCAACAGGGGTCCTATGGCTACACCTTC.

The V and J genes are TRBV10-2 and TRBJ1-1; weak D call: TRBD1 (5 bases). The length of the CDR3 is 13 residues. Germline lookup yields CDR1 WSHSY and CDR2 SAAADI. The V and J ends lost 3 bases and 2 bases respectively, with 7 bases between them. The CDR3 reads CASSEQANTEAFF. The DNA for the CDR3 is TGCGCCAGCAGTGAACAGGCCAACACTGAAGCTTTCTTT.

This sequence joins TRBV6-5 and TRBJ2-7; TRBD1 agrees at 8 bases. The CDR3 is made up of 15 amino acids. The germline V gene has CDR1 MNHEY and CDR2 SVGAGI. The trim removed 6 bases at V and 3 bases at J, leaving 10 bases unmatched. The CDR3 region is CASRTGGTGDYEQYF. The CDR3 DNA follows: TGTGCCAGCAGGACGGGTGGGACAGGAGACTACGAGCAGTACTTC.

The J gene is TRBJ2-1, the V gene TRBV11-3; D perhaps matches TRBD1 (6 bases). V gave up 5 bases and J gave up 8 bases, with 13 bases separating them. This CDR3 is built from 13 residues. Germline CDR1 SGHNT, CDR2 YENEEA. The CDR3 region is CASSTGTSHEQFF. DNA for the CDR3: TGTGCCAGCAGCACCGGGACATCCCATGAGCAGTTCTTC. Together with reference TRBV11-3 and TRBJ2-1, the CDR3 gives the full variable domain: EAGVVQSPRYKIIEKKQPVAFWCNPISGHNTLYWYLQNLGQGPELLIRYENEEAVDDSQLPKDRFSAERLKGVDSTLKIQPAELGDSAVYLCASSTGTSHEQFFGPGTRLTVL.

V gene TRBV12-3 or TRBV12-4 combines with J gene TRBJ1-2; no definite D call. CDR3 length: 12 residues. V dropped 2 bases and J dropped 8 bases, with 9 bases sitting between them. The CDR3 sequence is CASSLSGLGYTF. CDR3 nucleotide sequence: TGTGCCAGCAGTTTATCGGGGTTGGGCTACACCTTC.

The chain links TRBV7-9 to TRBJ1-2, with TRBD1 matching over 8 bases. This CDR3 spans 15 amino acids. The V gene end was trimmed by 5 bases and the J gene end by 1 base; junction bases not matched to a gene: 6. The germline V gene has CDR1 SEHNR and CDR2 FQNEAQ (reference sequence). CDR3 residues: CASSPGTGGNYGYTF. DNA of the CDR3: TGTGCCAGCAGCCCAGGGACAGGAGGTAACTATGGCTACACCTTC.

The J gene is TRBJ2-1, the V gene TRBV19; TRBD1 matches at 11 bases. The CDR3 is 16 residues long. V trimming: 10 bases; J trimming: 6 bases; junction bases outside the gene matches: 14. Germline lookup yields CDR1 LNHDA and CDR2 SQIVND (reference sequence). The CDR3 nucleotides are TGTGCCACCGGGACAGGGGGAAGGCGGGCCTCCAATGAGCAGTTCTTC. Its translation is CATGTGGRRASNEQFF.

The chain employs TRBV18 and TRBJ1-2, with D maybe TRBD1 (5 bases). Germline V gene data show CDR1 as KGHSH and CDR2 as LQKENI. This CDR3 comprises 15 residues. V shed 6 bases and J shed 2 bases, with 16 bases lying between them. CDR3 amino acids: CASSPGQGTNYGYTF. Here the CDR3 DNA reads TGTGCCAGCTCCCCCGGGCAGGGCACCAACTATGGCTACACCTTC.

The rearrangement uses TRBV18 and TRBJ1-5, with D maybe TRBD1 (5 bases). The CDR3 runs 15 residues. Germline V lookup: CDR1 KGHSH, CDR2 LQKENI. The V and J ends lost 3 bases and 2 bases respectively, with 11 bases between them. CDR3 loop: CASSPAAGRNQPQHF. The CDR3 nucleotides are TGTGCCAGCTCACCGGCGGCAGGGCGCAATCAGCCCCAGCATTTT.

The chain employs TRBV2 and TRBJ1-6; 7 bases map to TRBD1. The CDR3 runs to 13 residues. V lost 7 bases and J lost 9; bases outside the gene matches: 6. Germline-derived CDR1 and CDR2 are SNHLY and FYNNEI. As DNA, the CDR3 is TGTGCCAGCATGGACACAGGGGTTTCACCCCTCCACTTT. This translates into CASMDTGVSPLHF.

This sequence joins TRBV3-1 (or the pseudogene TRBV3-2) and TRBJ2-7; D perhaps matches TRBD2 (6 bases). The germline CDR1 and CDR2 sequences are LGHDT and YNNKEL (reference sequence). The V and J ends lost 1 base and 5 bases respectively, with 18 bases between them. The CDR3 contains 16 residues. Written as DNA, the CDR3 is TGTGCCAGCAGCCAAGGGTTTATGGGAGGCATCGACGAGCAGTACTTC. It yields the protein CASSQGFMGGIDEQYF.

The genes are TRBV5-1 and TRBJ1-1; D is ambiguous. Germline loops: CDR1 SGHRS, CDR2 YFSETQ. V lost 0 bases and J lost 9, with 9 bases in between. This CDR3 is 12 amino acids long. The DNA of the CDR3 is TGCGCCAGCAGCTTGGATTCGGGAAAAGCTTTCTTT. Encoded protein: CASSLDSGKAFF. Looking up the rest from reference TRBV5-1 and TRBJ1-1 gives the full variable domain: KAGVTQTPRYLIKTRGQQVTLSCSPISGHRSVSWYQQTPGQGLQFLFEYFSETQRNKGNFPGRFSGRQFSNSRSEMNVSTLELGDSALYLCASSLDSGKAFFGQGTRLTVV.